These 17 T cell receptor beta chains were sequenced from one sample in a study of blood T cell repertoires in COVID-19. Sequencing used immunoSEQ multiplex PCR; TCRdb keeps in-frame clones, though not all of them. The table has tens of thousands of clones, approximately 85% seen once. Sequencing was carried out using peripheral blood. All receptors derive from a man between 45 and 60 years old with active COVID-19.

The CDR3 reads CASSLTESGGEQFF. CDR3 nucleotides: TGTGCCAGCAGCTTAACGGAATCGGGAGGTGAGCAGTTCTTC. The chain joins TRBV7-3 to TRBJ2-1; 7 nucleotides match TRBD2. CDR1 is SGHTA and CDR2 is FQGTGA in the germline V gene. There are 14 residues in the CDR3. With V trimmed by 0 bases and J by 9 bases, 5 bases remained unmatched.

This clone has only one observation. The chain employs TRBV7-9 and TRBJ1-1; D unclear. The CDR3 totals 16 residues. V was trimmed by 4 bases and J by 0 bases, leaving 15 bases between them. Per the germline V gene, CDR1 is SEHNR and CDR2 is FQNEAQ (reference sequence). CDR3 nucleotide sequence: TGTGCCAGCAGCTCACCCTCGGCGGCGTTGAACACTGAAGCTTTCTTT. It encodes CASSSPSAALNTEAFF.

This rearrangement joins TRBV9 to TRBJ2-7; 7 bases are a match to TRBD1. CDR1 is SGDLS and CDR2 is YYNGEE in the germline V gene. The CDR3 covers 14 residues. The V gene end was trimmed by 0 bases and the J gene end by 6 bases; junction bases not matched to a gene: 6. CDR3 nucleotide sequence: TGTGCCAGCAGCGTAGGAGCCAGGGGGACCGAGCAGTACTTC. Its translation is CASSVGARGTEQYF.

J is TRBJ2-5 and V is TRBV6-5, with D perhaps matching TRBD2 (6 bases). CDR1 and CDR2 (germline): MNHEY, SVGAGI. CDR3 length: 14 amino acids. V was shortened by 8 bases and J by 5 bases, with 18 bases between the two germline ends. CDR3 DNA: TGTGCCAGCGTTAGTAGTGCGGGATGGGAGACCCAGTACTTC. Residues: CASVSSAGWETQYF.

The chain couples TRBV27 to TRBJ2-2; possibly TRBD1 for D (5 bases). V was cut by 6 bases and J by 3 bases, with 14 bases left in between. Germline values: CDR1 MNHEY, CDR2 SMNVEV (reference sequence). The CDR3 length is 15 residues. The CDR3 loop reads CASRRAGWDTGELFF. The CDR3 DNA follows: TGTGCCAGCAGACGAGCAGGGTGGGACACCGGGGAGCTGTTTTTT.

A single count supports this clone. The J gene is TRBJ1-2, the V gene TRBV19; the match to TRBD1 covers 10 bases. The trim removed 5 bases at V and 6 bases at J, leaving 9 bases unmatched. CDR3 length: 15 amino acids. Germline-derived CDR1 and CDR2 are LNHDA and SQIVND (reference sequence). The CDR3 sequence is CASSHRGQGGNGYTF. CDR3 DNA: TGTGCCAGTAGTCACCGAGGACAGGGGGGGAATGGCTACACCTTC.

V gene TRBV6-1 combines with J gene TRBJ2-7; D may be TRBD2 (5 bases). The CDR3 is 14 amino acids. V was clipped by 3 bases and J by 6 bases, with 15 bases between them. CDR1 is MNHNS, CDR2 SASEGT, per germline. The CDR3 here is CASSDLPGFGEQYV. CDR3 sequence (DNA): TGTGCCAGCAGTGACCTACCGGGATTTGGCGAGCAGTACGTC.

The rearrangement joins TRBV7-2 to TRBJ2-5, with 9 bases matching TRBD2. Germline CDR1 and CDR2: SGHTA and FQGNSA. CDR3 size: 14 residues. V was pared by 3 bases and J by 3 bases, with 2 bases of the junction left unmatched. The CDR3 sequence is CASSFPSGKETQYF. The CDR3, as DNA: TGTGCCAGCAGCTTCCCTAGCGGGAAAGAGACCCAGTACTTC.

A few counts support this clone. This rearrangement joins TRBV5-8 to TRBJ2-7; 8 bases agree with TRBD2. After removal of 1 base from V and 3 bases from J, the junction contained 3 bases not matched to a gene. The CDR3 has 14 amino acids. Germline loops: CDR1 SGHTS, CDR2 YDEGEE. CDR3 protein: CASSLPGTSYEQYV. In DNA, the CDR3 is TGTGCCAGCAGCTTGCCCGGGACTAGCTACGAGCAGTACGTC.

This clone came up once. The chain uses TRBV2 and TRBJ1-2, with D unclear. The CDR3 extends over 15 amino acids. Trimming pared 2 bases from V and 4 bases from J, leaving 14 bases between. Looked up from germline, CDR1 is SNHLY and CDR2 is FYNNEI. The DNA of the CDR3 is TGTGCCAGCAGTGAAATTGCAGCGGTGCCCTATGGCTACACCTTC. Its translation is CASSEIAAVPYGYTF. The variable domain in full, with the rest retrieved from reference TRBV2 and TRBJ1-2, is EPEVTQTPSHQVTQMGQEVILRCVPISNHLYFYWYRQILGQKVEFLVSFYNNEISEKSEIFDDQFSVERPDGSNFTLKIRSTKLEDSAMYFCASSEIAAVPYGYTFGSGTRLTVV.

V is TRBV29-1 and J is TRBJ2-7; 7 bases align to TRBD1. Germline CDR1 reads SQVTM; CDR2 reads ANQGSEA. The CDR3 sequence is 13 residues long. Trimming removed 4 bases from V and 0 bases from J; junction bases left unmatched: 3. CDR3 nucleotide sequence: TGCAGCGTTGCACGGACAGGCTCCTACGAGCAGTACTTC. Translating gives CSVARTGSYEQYF.

Written as DNA, the CDR3 is TGCGCCAGAGCTAGCTCATGGGAAGGTGAGCAGTTCTTC. Translating it yields CARASSWEGEQFF. The chain combines TRBV10-2 with TRBJ2-1, with a possible D match to TRBD2 (5 bases). The CDR3 sequence is 13 residues long. V lost 9 bases, J lost 9 bases, and 18 bases lay in between. The germline gives CDR1 WSHSY, CDR2 SAAADI.

The rearrangement uses TRBV3-1 (or the pseudogene TRBV3-2) and TRBJ2-5, with 7 nucleotides matching TRBD1. The germline V gene has CDR1 LGHDT and CDR2 YNNKEL (reference sequence). Germline trimming cut 3 bases from V and 2 bases from J; bases unmatched to any gene: 3. The CDR3 extends over 14 amino acids. As DNA, the CDR3 is TGTGCCAGCAGCCAGAGACAGGGTCAAGAGACCCAGTACTTC. Its protein is CASSQRQGQETQYF.

The chain couples TRBV7-2 to TRBJ1-5; 7 bases are shared with TRBD1. The J segment lost 0 bases and the V segment lost 8 bases, leaving 10 bases of the junction unmatched. The CDR3 totals 16 residues. Germline V gene sequence: CDR1 SGHTA, CDR2 FQGNSA. The CDR3 protein is CASSQGVQGSNQPQHF. The CDR3 DNA reads as TGTGCCAGCTCCCAGGGGGTACAGGGTAGCAATCAGCCCCAGCATTTT.

The rearrangement uses TRBV12-5 and TRBJ2-3, with D unclear. CDR3 size: 14 residues. CDR1 and CDR2 (germline): LGHNT, FRNRAP. V was trimmed by 6 bases and J by 1 base, leaving 11 bases between them. The CDR3 reads CASGKQIRTDTQYF. The CDR3 coding sequence is TGTGCTAGTGGCAAGCAAATCCGCACAGATACGCAGTATTTT.

This chain connects TRBV6-6 to TRBJ2-7; TRBD1 aligns across 7 bases. Germline CDR1 reads MNHNY; CDR2 reads SVGAGI (reference sequence). This CDR3 spans 15 amino acids. V was clipped by 8 bases and J by 5 bases; unmatched bases: 15. CDR3 protein: CASPLIKGGRHEQYF. As DNA, the CDR3 is TGTGCCAGCCCCTTAATTAAAGGGGGCAGACACGAGCAGTACTTC.

The rearrangement uses TRBV10-3 and TRBJ2-5; the match to TRBD2 covers 7 bases. The CDR3 consists of 15 residues. Germline V gene sequence: CDR1 ENHRY, CDR2 SYGVKD. V lost 2 bases and J lost 4; bases outside the gene matches: 7. CDR3 protein: CAISEANGGGETQYF. CDR3 DNA sequence: TGTGCCATCAGTGAGGCGAATGGGGGGGGAGAGACCCAGTACTTC.